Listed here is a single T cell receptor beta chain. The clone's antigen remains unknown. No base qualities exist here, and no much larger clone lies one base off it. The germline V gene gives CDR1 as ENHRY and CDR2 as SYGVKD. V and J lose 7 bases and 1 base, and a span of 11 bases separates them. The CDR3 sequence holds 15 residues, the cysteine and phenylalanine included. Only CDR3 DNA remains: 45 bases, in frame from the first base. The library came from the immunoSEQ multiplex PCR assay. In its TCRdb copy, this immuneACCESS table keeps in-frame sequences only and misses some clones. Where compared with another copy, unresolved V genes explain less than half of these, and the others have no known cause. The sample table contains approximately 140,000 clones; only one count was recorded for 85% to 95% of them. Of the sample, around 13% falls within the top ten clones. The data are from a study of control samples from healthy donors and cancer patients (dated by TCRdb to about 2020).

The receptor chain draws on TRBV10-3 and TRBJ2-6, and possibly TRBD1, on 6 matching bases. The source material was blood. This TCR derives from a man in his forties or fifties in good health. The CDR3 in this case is CAITPDRSGANVLTF. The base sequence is TGTGCCATCACCCCCGACAGGTCTGGGGCCAACGTCCTGACTTTC.